These 24 T cell receptor beta chains share one sample of origin, sequenced in a study of T cell clonotyping in hematopoietic cell transplantation. The table came from immunoSEQ multiplex PCR; TCRdb's copy has only in-frame clones and leaves some out. The sample lists about 76,000 clones, around 96% seen once, with under 2% in the top ten. Time point noted: recipient sample about 28 days before transplant, after cytoreduction. The specimen comprised peripheral blood mononuclear cells, sampled before stem cell transplant. These receptors were obtained from a woman aged 45-59 years with acute myeloid leukemia. Some clones in this sample may be carry-over from other donors' samples.

The rearrangement uses TRBV20-1 and TRBJ2-5; D not resolved. Germline assignment: CDR1 DFQATT and CDR2 SNEGSKA (reference sequence). This CDR3 comprises 11 residues. Trimming took 5 bases from V and 2 from J, leaving 6 bases between them. The chain's CDR3 is CSAVAQETQYF. The DNA for the CDR3 is TGCAGTGCTGTGGCACAAGAGACCCAGTACTTC.

J is TRBJ1-2 and V is TRBV6-1; the D is unclear. The germline V gene encodes CDR1 MNHNS and CDR2 SASEGT. V shed 7 bases and J shed 5 bases, with 11 bases lying between them. This CDR3 region has 12 residues. CDR3: CASMGSLYGYTF. The CDR3 DNA reads TGTGCCAGCATGGGCAGCCTTTATGGCTACACCTTC.

J is TRBJ1-1 and V is TRBV10-2; D is undetermined. Trimming shortened V by 7 bases and J by 0 bases, and 9 bases separated the two germline ends. Germline V gene sequence: CDR1 WSHSY, CDR2 SAAADI. The CDR3 totals 13 residues. The CDR3 reads CASKDGVNTEAFF. CDR3 DNA: TGCGCCAGCAAAGACGGGGTGAACACTGAAGCTTTCTTT.

V usage is TRBV30 and J usage is TRBJ2-2, with 7 bases fitting TRBD2. Germline V gene data show CDR1 as GTSNPN and CDR2 as SVGIG (reference sequence). The CDR3 length is 14 residues. The ends lost 7 bases at V and 2 bases at J; junction bases unmatched: 7. CDR3 DNA: TGTGCCTCTCAAGCGGGACCAAACACCGGGGAGCTGTTTTTT. Encoded protein: CASQAGPNTGELFF.

The V gene is TRBV5-6, the J gene TRBJ2-2; D unclear. V was pared by 0 bases and J by 3 bases, with 6 bases between. CDR3 length: 14 amino acids. Germline values: CDR1 SGHDT, CDR2 YYEEEE. The CDR3 DNA sequence: TGTGCCAGCAGCTTGGCGGTTTACACCGGGGAGCTGTTTTTT. This sequence encodes CASSLAVYTGELFF.

The chain joins TRBV28 to TRBJ1-4; TRBD1 aligns across 7 bases. The V and J ends lost 5 bases and 3 bases, in that order; junction bases with no gene match: 3. Germline lookup yields CDR1 MDHEN and CDR2 SYDVKM. The CDR3 totals 14 residues. CDR3 sequence: CASSKGQANEKLFF. CDR3 DNA: TGTGCCAGCAGTAAAGGACAGGCTAATGAAAAACTGTTTTTT. The full variable domain, its missing parts supplied by reference TRBV28 and TRBJ1-4, is DVKVTQSSRYLVKRTGEKVFLECVQDMDHENMFWYRQDPGLGLRLIYFSYDVKMKEKGDIPEGYSVSREKKERFSLILESASTNQTSMYLCASSKGQANEKLFFGSGTQLSVL.

This sequence joins TRBV28 and TRBJ2-2, with D possibly being TRBD1 or TRBD2 (5 bases each). The CDR3 has 14 residues. Germline CDR1 and CDR2: MDHEN and SYDVKM. V was cut by 8 bases and J by 4 bases, with 14 bases left in between. The CDR3 DNA reads as TGTGCCAGCTACCCTCGGGGCGGCACCGGGGAGCTGTTTTTT. This sequence encodes CASYPRGGTGELFF.

J is TRBJ1-1 and V is TRBV4-2; no clear D. V was pared by 1 base and J by 0 bases, with 9 bases between. Looked up from germline, CDR1 is LGHNA and CDR2 is YNFKEQ. The CDR3 loop spans 15 amino acids. The CDR3 loop is CASSQADWLNTEAFF. The CDR3 DNA sequence: TGTGCCAGCAGCCAAGCCGACTGGCTGAACACTGAAGCTTTCTTT.

The sample holds one count of this clone. The chain has TRBV6-5 and TRBJ1-2; TRBD1 aligns across 8 bases. Per the germline V gene, CDR1 is MNHEY and CDR2 is SVGAGI. The CDR3 spans 13 residues. The J segment lost 6 bases and the V segment lost 6 bases, leaving 6 bases of the junction unmatched. In nucleotides, the CDR3 is TGTGCCAGCAGCAGGACAGGGAAGGATGGCTACACCTTC. It is translated as CASSRTGKDGYTF.

The CDR3 is CASSLRDSGEQYF. CDR3 in DNA: TGTGCCAGCAGCCTCAGGGATTCTGGCGAGCAGTACTTC. This sequence joins TRBV11-3 and TRBJ2-7, with a tentative D call TRBD1 (5 bases). CDR3 length equals 13 residues. Germline V lookup: CDR1 SGHNT, CDR2 YENEEA. Trimming cost V 5 bases and J 6 bases, with 14 bases left between them.

The V call is TRBV5-1, the J call TRBJ1-1; the D gene is possibly TRBD1 (5 bases). CDR1 and CDR2 (germline): SGHRS, YFSETQ. The CDR3 runs 13 residues. Between the trimmed V and J ends, which lost 4 bases and 5 bases, there was a span of 12 bases. The DNA for the CDR3 is TGCGCCAGCAGCGTGCAGGGATGGACTGAAGCTTTCTTT. It yields the protein CASSVQGWTEAFF.

The chain has TRBV6-1 and TRBJ2-2; D gene unclear. Germline values: CDR1 MNHNS, CDR2 SASEGT. The CDR3 is 14 amino acids. V lost 8 bases and J 3 bases, leaving 13 bases between the germline ends. Here the CDR3 DNA reads TGTGCCAGCCACATCATAGGCTACACCGGGGAGCTGTTTTTT. Protein product: CASHIIGYTGELFF.

This clone was found a few times. The chain joins TRBV7-8 to TRBJ1-6; no firm D call. The CDR3 totals 14 residues. Trimming took off 3 bases at V and 5 bases at J, with 8 bases between the two ends. Germline CDR1 reads SGHVS; CDR2 reads FQNEAQ. The CDR3 is CASSLVVNNSPLHF. The DNA for the CDR3 is TGTGCCAGCAGCTTGGTAGTAAATAATTCACCCCTCCACTTT.

The J gene is TRBJ1-2, the V gene TRBV5-1; D perhaps matches TRBD1 (5 bases). Germline V CDR1 and CDR2: SGHRS, YFSETQ. V lost 3 bases and J lost 3, with 12 bases in between. The CDR3 is 14 amino acids. The DNA for the CDR3 is TGCGCCAGCAGCTCAGGGACGGGGGACTATGGCTACACCTTC. Protein product: CASSSGTGDYGYTF.

The chain employs TRBV10-3 and TRBJ2-2; 8 nucleotides line up with TRBD2. Germline CDR1 reads ENHRY; CDR2 reads SYGVKD. This CDR3 is built from 15 residues. V shed 5 bases, J shed 6 bases, and the junction held 8 bases outside the gene matches. The CDR3 coding sequence is TGTGCCATCAGTAAGAGACTAGCGAGCCCCGGGGAGCTGTTTTTT. Translating it yields CAISKRLASPGELFF.

The chain combines TRBV11-3 with TRBJ2-5; 9 positions match TRBD2. The CDR3 contains 16 residues. With 1 base clipped from V and 5 bases from J, the junction kept 8 bases outside the gene matches. In germline, CDR1 is SGHNT, CDR2 YENEEA. CDR3: CASSLGGGAGSETQYF. CDR3 bases: TGTGCCAGCAGCTTAGGCGGGGGGGCCGGGTCTGAGACCCAGTACTTC.

The genes are TRBV13 and TRBJ2-6; no clear D gene. The CDR3 is 13 residues long. The V gene's germline CDR1 is PRHDT and CDR2 FYEKMQ (reference sequence). Trimming removed 2 bases from V and 1 base from J, with 0 bases in between. This CDR3 is CASSLSGANVLTF. The CDR3 DNA follows: TGTGCCAGCAGCTTATCTGGGGCCAACGTCCTGACTTTC.

The chain has TRBV30 and TRBJ2-2; D is undetermined. V lost 0 bases, J lost 1 base, and 6 bases lay in between. CDR3 size: 14 residues. From germline, CDR1 is GTSNPN and CDR2 SVGIG (reference sequence). CDR3 sequence: CAWSVIQNTGELFF. In DNA form, the CDR3 reads TGTGCCTGGAGTGTAATTCAGAACACCGGGGAGCTGTTTTTT.

V gene TRBV4-1 combines with J gene TRBJ1-3; D possibly corresponds to TRBD1 (6 bases). V lost 0 bases and J lost 1, with 7 bases in between. From germline, CDR1 is MGHRA and CDR2 YSYEKL. The CDR3 has 15 amino acids. Here the CDR3 reads CASSQEGASGNTIYF. The CDR3, as DNA: TGCGCCAGCAGCCAAGAGGGGGCTTCTGGAAACACCATATATTTT.

The rearrangement links TRBV21-1 to TRBJ1-2; TRBD1, as called in the table, went unchecked against the DNA. TRBV21-1 is given as a pseudogene. CDR3 length equals 13 residues. In DNA form, the CDR3 reads TGTGCCAGCAGCGTCACAGTTCGCTATGGCTACACCTTC. This sequence encodes CASSVTVRYGYTF.

The chain couples TRBV4-2 to TRBJ1-4; D remains unclear. Germline V gene data show CDR1 as LGHNA and CDR2 as YNFKEQ. There are 17 residues in the CDR3. The V and J ends lost 0 bases and 0 bases respectively, with 11 bases between them. The CDR3 protein is CASSQDQRAATNEKLFF. CDR3 in DNA: TGTGCCAGCAGCCAAGATCAACGAGCTGCAACTAATGAAAAACTGTTTTTT.

The V gene is TRBV5-6, the J gene TRBJ2-2, with D perhaps TRBD1 (6 bases). V was shortened by 6 bases and J by 4 bases, with 13 bases between the two germline ends. Germline CDR1 SGHDT, CDR2 YYEEEE. The CDR3 loop spans 14 amino acids. The CDR3, as DNA: TGTGCCAGCATCCAGGGGTCGGTCACCGGGGAGCTGTTTTTT. Encoded protein: CASIQGSVTGELFF. Combining the CDR3 with reference TRBV5-6 and TRBJ2-2 gives the whole variable domain DAGVTQSPTHLIKTRGQQVTLRCSPKSGHDTVSWYQQALGQGPQFIFQYYEEEERQRGNFPDRFSGHQFPNYSSELNVNALLLGDSALYLCASIQGSVTGELFFGEGSRLTVL.

This chain joins TRBV6-1 and TRBJ1-5; possible D gene TRBD1, 5 bases. The V gene's germline CDR1 is MNHNS and CDR2 SASEGT. V lost 10 bases to trimming and J lost 5 bases, with 21 bases between them. The CDR3 has 15 residues. The CDR3 nucleotides are TGTGCCACCAGGTGGTCGACAGAATACTATCAGCCCCAGCATTTT. Its protein product is CATRWSTEYYQPQHF.

The rearrangement uses TRBV6-5 and TRBJ2-1; 10 bases line up with TRBD2. The V gene's germline CDR1 is MNHEY and CDR2 SVGAGI. The CDR3 spans 15 residues. Trimming took 6 bases from V and 4 from J; bases not matched to a gene: 6. CDR3 protein: CASRSGGVRYNEQFF. The DNA for the CDR3 is TGTGCCAGCAGAAGCGGGGGGGTGCGGTACAATGAGCAGTTCTTC.